The clone carrying this T cell receptor beta chain was picked up a small number of times. The source of the sample is a study of beta chain features in type 1 diabetes. Turning to the study itself: The patients were much like the healthy donors in age, gender and cell yields.

Expressed TCRB transcripts were sequenced after all isolated RNA was converted to cDNA. TCRdb's copy holds only in-frame clones and misses some; the assay was immunoSEQ multiplex PCR. The sample contains about 360,000 clones, around 12% of which appear only once. The V gene lost 6 bases and the J gene lost 5 bases, with 13 bases spanning the gap. CDR1 is ENHRY, CDR2 SYGVKD, per germline. The CDR3 has 13 residues. The receptor comes from a man between 18 and 29 years old in good health. This rearrangement joins TRBV10-3 to TRBJ1-1; maybe TRBD1 (5 bases). The sequencing input was naive CD4+ T cells from blood. CDR3 region: CAIREQVSTEAFF. The CDR3 nucleotides read TGTGCCATCAGGGAACAGGTTTCGACTGAAGCTTTCTTT.